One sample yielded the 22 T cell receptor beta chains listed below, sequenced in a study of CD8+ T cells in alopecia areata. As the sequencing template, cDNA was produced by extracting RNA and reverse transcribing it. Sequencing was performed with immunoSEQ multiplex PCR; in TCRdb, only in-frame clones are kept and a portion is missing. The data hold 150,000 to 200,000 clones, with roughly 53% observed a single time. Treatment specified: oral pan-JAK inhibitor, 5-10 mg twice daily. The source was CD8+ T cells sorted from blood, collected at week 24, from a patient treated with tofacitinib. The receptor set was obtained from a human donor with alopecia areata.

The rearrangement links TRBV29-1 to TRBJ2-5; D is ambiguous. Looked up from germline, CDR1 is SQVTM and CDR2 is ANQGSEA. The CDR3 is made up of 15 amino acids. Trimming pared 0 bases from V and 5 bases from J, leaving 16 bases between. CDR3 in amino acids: CSVEDQLGFSETQYF. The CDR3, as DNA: TGCAGCGTTGAAGATCAGTTAGGGTTTTCTGAGACCCAGTACTTC.

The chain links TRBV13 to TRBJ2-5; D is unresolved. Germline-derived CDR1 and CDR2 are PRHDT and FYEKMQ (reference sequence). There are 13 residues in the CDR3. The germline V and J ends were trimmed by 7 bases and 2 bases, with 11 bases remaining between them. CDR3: CASTNVTQETQYF. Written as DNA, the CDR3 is TGTGCCAGCACCAACGTAACACAAGAGACCCAGTACTTC.

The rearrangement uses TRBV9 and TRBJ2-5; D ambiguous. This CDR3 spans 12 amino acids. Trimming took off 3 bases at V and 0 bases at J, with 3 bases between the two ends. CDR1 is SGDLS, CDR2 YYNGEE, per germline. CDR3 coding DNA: TGTGCCAGCAGCGAGTACCAAGAGACCCAGTACTTC. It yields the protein CASSEYQETQYF. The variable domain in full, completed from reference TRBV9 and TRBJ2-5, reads DSGVTQTPKHLITATGQRVTLRCSPRSGDLSVYWYQQSLDQGLQFLIQYYNGEERAKGNILERFSAQQFPDLHSELNLSSLELGDSALYFCASSEYQETQYFGPGTRLLVL.

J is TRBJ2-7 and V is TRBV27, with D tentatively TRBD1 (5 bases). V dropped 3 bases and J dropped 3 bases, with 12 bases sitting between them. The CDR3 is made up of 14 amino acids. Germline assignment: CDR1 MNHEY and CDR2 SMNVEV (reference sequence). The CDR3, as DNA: TGTGCCAGCAGTTTTGGCAGGGAAAACTACGAGCAGTACTTC. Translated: CASSFGRENYEQYF.

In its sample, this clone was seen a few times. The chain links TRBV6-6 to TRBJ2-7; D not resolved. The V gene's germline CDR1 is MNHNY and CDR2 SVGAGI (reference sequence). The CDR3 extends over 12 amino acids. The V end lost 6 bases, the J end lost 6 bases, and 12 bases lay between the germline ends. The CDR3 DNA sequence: TGTGCCAGCAGCCCAGCAATGTTCGAGCAGTACTTC. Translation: CASSPAMFEQYF.

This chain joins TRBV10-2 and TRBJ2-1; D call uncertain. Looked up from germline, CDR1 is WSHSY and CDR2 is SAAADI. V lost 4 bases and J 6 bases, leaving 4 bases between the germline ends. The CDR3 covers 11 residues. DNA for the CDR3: TGCGCCAGCAGTGGGACCAATGAGCAGTTCTTC. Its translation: CASSGTNEQFF.

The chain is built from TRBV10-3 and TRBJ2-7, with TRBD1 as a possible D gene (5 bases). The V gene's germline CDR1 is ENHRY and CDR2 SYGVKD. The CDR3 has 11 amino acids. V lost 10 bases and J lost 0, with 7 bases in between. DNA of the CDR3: TGTGCCACCAGGGCCTCCTACGAGCAGTACTTC. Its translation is CATRASYEQYF.

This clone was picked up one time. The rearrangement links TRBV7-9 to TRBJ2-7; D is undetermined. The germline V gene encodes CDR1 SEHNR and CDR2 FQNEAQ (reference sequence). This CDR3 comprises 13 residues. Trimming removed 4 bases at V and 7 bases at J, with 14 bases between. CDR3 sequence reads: CASSSSPPAEQYF. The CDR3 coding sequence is TGTGCCAGCAGCTCCTCGCCCCCGGCGGAGCAGTACTTC.

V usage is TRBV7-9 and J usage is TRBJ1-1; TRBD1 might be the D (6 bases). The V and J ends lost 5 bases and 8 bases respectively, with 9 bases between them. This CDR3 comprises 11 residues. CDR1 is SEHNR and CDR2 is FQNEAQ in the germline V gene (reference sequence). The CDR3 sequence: CASSGGPEAFF. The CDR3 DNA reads TGTGCCAGCAGCGGGGGCCCCGAAGCTTTCTTT.

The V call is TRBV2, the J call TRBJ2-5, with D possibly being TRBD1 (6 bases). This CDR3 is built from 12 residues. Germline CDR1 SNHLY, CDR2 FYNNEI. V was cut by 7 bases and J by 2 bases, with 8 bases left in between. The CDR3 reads CASIQGQETQYF. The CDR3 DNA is TGTGCCAGCATTCAGGGGCAAGAGACCCAGTACTTC.

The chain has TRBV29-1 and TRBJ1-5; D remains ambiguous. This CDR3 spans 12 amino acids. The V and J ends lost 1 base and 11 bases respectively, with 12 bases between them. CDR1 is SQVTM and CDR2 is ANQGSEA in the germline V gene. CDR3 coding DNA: TGCAGCGTTGAAGTTGGTCACCAGTCCCAGCATTTT. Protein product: CSVEVGHQSQHF.

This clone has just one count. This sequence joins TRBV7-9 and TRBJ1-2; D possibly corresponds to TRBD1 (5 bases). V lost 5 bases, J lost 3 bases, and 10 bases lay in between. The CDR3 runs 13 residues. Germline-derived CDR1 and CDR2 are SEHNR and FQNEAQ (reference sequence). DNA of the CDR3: TGTGCCAGCAGCCCCGGGACGTACTATGGCTACACCTTC. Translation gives CASSPGTYYGYTF.

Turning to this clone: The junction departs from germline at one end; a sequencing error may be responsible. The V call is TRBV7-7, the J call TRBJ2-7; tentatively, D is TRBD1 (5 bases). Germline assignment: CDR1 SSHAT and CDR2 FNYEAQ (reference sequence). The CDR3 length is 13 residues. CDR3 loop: CASSLGALNEQYF. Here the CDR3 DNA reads TGTGCTAGCAGCTTAGGGGCGTTGAACGAGCAGTACTTC.

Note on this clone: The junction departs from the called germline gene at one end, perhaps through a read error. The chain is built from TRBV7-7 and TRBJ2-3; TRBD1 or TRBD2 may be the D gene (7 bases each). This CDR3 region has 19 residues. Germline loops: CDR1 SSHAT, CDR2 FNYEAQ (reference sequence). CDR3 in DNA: TGTGCTAGCAGCTTACCGTGCCCAGCGGGACAGAGAGGCACAGATACGCAGTATTTT. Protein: CASSLPCPAGQRGTDTQYF.

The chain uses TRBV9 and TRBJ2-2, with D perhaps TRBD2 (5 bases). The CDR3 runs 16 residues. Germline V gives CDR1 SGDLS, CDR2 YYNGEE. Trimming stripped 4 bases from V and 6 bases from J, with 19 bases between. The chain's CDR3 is CASSHSGVRPAGELFF. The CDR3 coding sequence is TGTGCCAGCAGCCACTCCGGGGTTCGACCCGCCGGGGAGCTGTTTTTT.

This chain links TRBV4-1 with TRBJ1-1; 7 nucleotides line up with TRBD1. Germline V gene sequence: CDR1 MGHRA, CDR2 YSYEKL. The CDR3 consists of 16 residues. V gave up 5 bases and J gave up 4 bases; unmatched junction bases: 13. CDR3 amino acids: CASSDQAGGSGTEAFF. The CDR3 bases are TGCGCCAGCAGCGATCAGGCAGGGGGAAGTGGCACTGAAGCTTTCTTT.

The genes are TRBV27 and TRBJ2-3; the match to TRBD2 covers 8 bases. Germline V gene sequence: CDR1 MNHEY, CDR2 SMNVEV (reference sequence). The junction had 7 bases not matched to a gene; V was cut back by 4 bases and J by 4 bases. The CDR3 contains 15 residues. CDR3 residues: CASSSRGGRADTQYF. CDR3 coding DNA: TGTGCCAGCAGTTCACGGGGGGGCCGGGCAGATACGCAGTATTTT.

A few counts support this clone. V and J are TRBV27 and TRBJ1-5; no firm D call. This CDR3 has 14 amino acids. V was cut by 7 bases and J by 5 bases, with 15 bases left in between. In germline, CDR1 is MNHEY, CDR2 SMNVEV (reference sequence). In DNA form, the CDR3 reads TGTGCCAGCACCCCTGCGAGGGAACATCAGCCCCAGCATTTT. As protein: CASTPAREHQPQHF.

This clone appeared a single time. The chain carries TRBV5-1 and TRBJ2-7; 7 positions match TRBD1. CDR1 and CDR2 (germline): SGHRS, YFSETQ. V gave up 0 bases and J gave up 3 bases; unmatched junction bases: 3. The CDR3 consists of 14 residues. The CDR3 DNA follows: TGCGCCAGCAGCTTGGTCCGGGACAGCTACGAGCAGTACTTC. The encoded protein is CASSLVRDSYEQYF.

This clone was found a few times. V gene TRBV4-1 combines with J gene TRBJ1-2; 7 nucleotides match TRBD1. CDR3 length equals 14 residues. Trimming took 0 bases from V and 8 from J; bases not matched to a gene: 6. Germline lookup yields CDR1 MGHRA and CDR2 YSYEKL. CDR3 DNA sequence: TGCGCCAGCAGCCAAGAAAGGTACAGGGGAGGCTACACCTTC. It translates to CASSQERYRGGYTF.

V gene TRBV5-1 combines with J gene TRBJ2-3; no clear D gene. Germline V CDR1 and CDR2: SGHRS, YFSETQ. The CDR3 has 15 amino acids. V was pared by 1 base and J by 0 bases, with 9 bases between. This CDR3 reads CASSLPTTSTDTQYF. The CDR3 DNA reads TGCGCCAGCAGCTTGCCGACAACTAGCACAGATACGCAGTATTTT.

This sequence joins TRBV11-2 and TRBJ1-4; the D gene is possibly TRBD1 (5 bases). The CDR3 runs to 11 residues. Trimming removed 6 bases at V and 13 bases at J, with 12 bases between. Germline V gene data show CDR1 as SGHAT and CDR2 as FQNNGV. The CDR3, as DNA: TGTGCCAGCAGTCATGCGGGGGGACTGTTTTTT. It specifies CASSHAGGLFF.